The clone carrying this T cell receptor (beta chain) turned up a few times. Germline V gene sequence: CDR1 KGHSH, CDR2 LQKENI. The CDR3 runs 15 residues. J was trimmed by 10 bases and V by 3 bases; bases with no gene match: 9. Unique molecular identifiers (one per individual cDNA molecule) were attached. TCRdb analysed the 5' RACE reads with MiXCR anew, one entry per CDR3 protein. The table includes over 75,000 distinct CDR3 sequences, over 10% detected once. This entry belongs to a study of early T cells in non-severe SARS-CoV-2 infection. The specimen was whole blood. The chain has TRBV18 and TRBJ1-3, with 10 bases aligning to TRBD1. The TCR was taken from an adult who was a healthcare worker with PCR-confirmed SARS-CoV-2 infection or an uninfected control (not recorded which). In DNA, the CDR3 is TGTGCCAGCTCACCCGGACAGGGGGAATTCGGGACCATATATTTT. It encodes CASSPGQGEFGTIYF.